These 10 T cell receptor beta chains share one sample of origin, sequenced in a study of CD8 T cells in Susac syndrome. When the RNA was reverse transcribed, random hexamers were used with an input of roughly 0.45 to 1 ug. TCRdb itself ran the immunoSEQ multiplex PCR reads through MiXCR, one entry per CDR3 protein. This table has under 200,000 distinct CDR3 sequences, roughly 95% appearing once. Sequenced input: CD8+ T cells from PBMCs. The receptors derive from a human donor with multiple sclerosis.

This clonotype was detected once. This chain connects TRBV28 to TRBJ1-1; D is ambiguous. Germline V gene lookup returns CDR1 MDHEN and CDR2 SYDVKM. Trimming took off 5 bases at V and 1 base at J, with 8 bases between the two ends. The CDR3 is 13 residues long. The DNA of the CDR3 is TGTGCCAGCAGTCAAGACGGGAACACTGAAGCTTTCTTT. Protein: CASSQDGNTEAFF.

This sequence joins TRBV11-2 and TRBJ2-5; D is ambiguous. CDR3 length: 11 amino acids. Germline-derived CDR1 and CDR2 are SGHAT and FQNNGV. V was shortened by 1 base and J by 7 bases, with 4 bases between the two germline ends. CDR3 coding DNA: TGTGCCAGCAGCTTAGTTGGGACCCAGTACTTC. It encodes CASSLVGTQYF.

V and J are TRBV20-1 and TRBJ2-1; D possibly matches TRBD1 or TRBD2 (5 bases each). The V end was cut by 6 bases, the J end by 2 bases, with 8 bases between. This CDR3 spans 12 amino acids. Per the germline V gene, CDR1 is DFQATT and CDR2 is SNEGSKA (reference sequence). The chain's CDR3 is CSASGPYNEQFF. The CDR3 bases are TGCAGTGCCTCGGGACCCTACAATGAGCAGTTCTTC.

The rearrangement joins TRBV3-1 to TRBJ2-1; 8 bases fit TRBD2. This CDR3 has 16 amino acids. CDR1 is LGHDT, CDR2 YNNKEL, per germline (reference sequence). Unmatched junction bases numbered 5, after V lost 0 bases and J lost 4 bases. The CDR3 DNA sequence: TGTGCCAGCAGCCAAGATCGGGGGGGAGAGTACAATGAGCAGTTCTTC. Protein product: CASSQDRGGEYNEQFF.

The rearrangement uses TRBV7-9 and TRBJ1-4; D may be TRBD1 (6 bases). Germline V gene sequence: CDR1 SEHNR, CDR2 FQNEAQ (reference sequence). The CDR3 has 15 amino acids. Between the trimmed V and J ends, which lost 3 bases and 8 bases, there was a span of 16 bases. The CDR3 coding sequence is TGTGCCAGCAGCTTCCCCCCGCAGGGGTACGAAAAACTGTTTTTT. Its translation is CASSFPPQGYEKLFF.

The table lists this clonotype with a few counts. The rearrangement uses TRBV29-1 and TRBJ2-1; TRBD1 matches at 7 bases. This CDR3 contains 11 residues. Germline CDR1 is SQVTM and CDR2 is ANQGSEA. The V and J ends lost 4 bases and 8 bases, in that order; junction bases with no gene match: 2. The CDR3 sequence is CSVGGGDEQFF. The CDR3 DNA sequence: TGCAGCGTTGGAGGGGGCGATGAGCAGTTCTTC.

The chain has TRBV9 and TRBJ2-1; 10 nucleotides match TRBD2. CDR1 is SGDLS and CDR2 is YYNGEE in the germline V gene. CDR3 length equals 18 residues. With V trimmed by 2 bases and J by 1 base, 9 bases remained unmatched. The chain's CDR3 is CASSVDKREGLSYNEQFF. The CDR3, as DNA: TGTGCCAGCAGCGTTGATAAGCGGGAGGGCCTTTCCTACAATGAGCAGTTCTTC.

This chain uses TRBV6-1 with TRBJ2-7, with D perhaps matching TRBD1 or TRBD2 (5 bases each). Germline assignment: CDR1 MNHNS and CDR2 SASEGT. Trimming stripped 6 bases from V and 2 bases from J, with 14 bases between. The CDR3 covers 14 residues. The CDR3 region has the DNA TGTGCCAGCAGCCTACTGGGGGTTACCTACGAGCAGTACTTC. Its translation is CASSLLGVTYEQYF.

The chain is built from TRBV24-1 and TRBJ2-5, with 12 bases lining up with TRBD2. V shed 4 bases and J 4 bases; nucleotides not matched to a gene: 3. This CDR3 has 15 residues. Germline V lookup: CDR1 KGHDR, CDR2 SFDVKD. The CDR3: CATSDSTSGRETQYF. In nucleotides, the CDR3 is TGTGCCACCAGTGACTCGACTAGCGGGAGAGAGACCCAGTACTTC.

The V and J genes are TRBV12-3 or TRBV12-4 and TRBJ2-1; D is unresolved. The CDR3 consists of 15 residues. Trimming left V 10 bases short and J 3 bases short, with 19 bases between. The CDR3 DNA reads TGTGCCACCTCCGGCGGACCGCGACTCTACAATGAGCAGTTCTTC. Protein product: CATSGGPRLYNEQFF.